This T cell receptor (beta chain) was observed in a study of post-analysis software for immune sequencing data. Study-wide findings and caveats: Patients had higher frequencies than controls of about five TRBV segments, including TRBV5-6, TRBV5-1 and TRBV20-1.

Included in the TCR beta cDNA libraries were unique molecular identifiers. MiXCR was run by TCRdb on the PCR reads, yielding one entry per CDR3 protein. The repertoire has about 460,000 distinct CDR3 sequences, around 40% of them found once; the top ten carry about 12%. This clonotype has a handful of counts. Its target is unknown. Germline assignment: CDR1 DFQATT and CDR2 SNEGSKA (reference sequence). V lost 2 bases and J lost 8; bases outside the gene matches: 5. The CDR3 has 12 residues. Sequenced: blood. This sequence was found in a girl between 5 and 17 years old with multiple sclerosis. V is TRBV20-1 and J is TRBJ1-2, with 7 nucleotides matching TRBD1. Here the CDR3 DNA reads TGCAGTGCTAGACAGGGCAGGGGGGGCTACACCTTC. Translated, it gives CSARQGRGGYTF.